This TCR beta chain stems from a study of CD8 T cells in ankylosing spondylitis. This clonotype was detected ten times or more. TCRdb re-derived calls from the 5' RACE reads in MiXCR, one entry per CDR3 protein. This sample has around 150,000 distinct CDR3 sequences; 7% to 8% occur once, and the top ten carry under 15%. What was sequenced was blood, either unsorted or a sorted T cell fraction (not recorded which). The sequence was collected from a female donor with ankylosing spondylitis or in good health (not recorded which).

CDR3 sequence (DNA): TGCAGTGCTCGTGTCGGGGGGCCCGGGGAGACCCAGTACTTC. Its protein product is CSARVGGPGETQYF. This chain uses TRBV20-1 with TRBJ2-5, with D tentatively TRBD2 (7 bases). Trimming took 5 bases from V and 5 from J, leaving 18 bases between them. The CDR3 covers 14 residues. The V gene's germline CDR1 is DFQATT and CDR2 SNEGSKA (reference sequence).